This T cell receptor beta chain appears in the sequencing data of a study of blood T cell repertoires in COVID-19. The germline gives CDR1 SGHDN, CDR2 FVKESK. The CDR3 length is 17 residues. Trimming removed 4 bases at V and 1 base at J, with 19 bases between. Clones were sequenced by immunoSEQ multiplex PCR, and TCRdb holds only the in-frame ones, with some missing. The sample carries roughly 87,000 clones, about 88% recorded once. Sequenced material: peripheral blood. The clonotype was recovered from a man aged 35 to 55 with acute or convalescent COVID-19. The J gene is TRBJ1-2, the V gene TRBV14; D ambiguous. CDR3: CASSRRLEVHFNYGYTF. The CDR3 coding sequence is TGTGCCAGCAGCCGTCGTTTGGAGGTGCATTTTAACTATGGCTACACCTTC. Drawing the rest from reference TRBV14 and TRBJ1-2, the complete variable domain is EAGVTQFPSHSVIEKGQTVTLRCDPISGHDNLYWYRRVMGKEIKFLLHFVKESKQDESGMPNNRFLAERTGGTYSTLKVQPAELEDSGVYFCASSRRLEVHFNYGYTFGSGTRLTVV.